Below, 3 T cell receptor beta chains from the same sample are listed, as sequenced in a study of cytomegalovirus exposure and HLA in healthy donors. TCRdb's table, derived via immunoSEQ multiplex PCR, lists solely in-frame clones and lacks some. The sample lists roughly 60,000 clones, approximately 90% occurring once. The specimen was PBMCs. The receptors shown here come from a young woman in good health and CMV-seronegative.

V gene TRBV25-1 combines with J gene TRBJ2-2; no definite D call. The V gene's germline CDR1 is MGHDK and CDR2 SYGVNS. This CDR3 region has 13 residues. Trimming removed 7 bases from V and 0 bases from J, with 6 bases in between. CDR3 nucleotide sequence: TGTGCCAGCATTAGCTCGAACACCGGGGAGCTGTTTTTT. It translates to CASISSNTGELFF.

This chain links TRBV18 with TRBJ2-7, with TRBD1 identical over 8 bases. The germline V gene has CDR1 KGHSH and CDR2 LQKENI. The CDR3 extends over 15 amino acids. The trim removed 4 bases at V and 6 bases at J, leaving 11 bases unmatched. CDR3 loop: CASSQTGGRGREQYF. CDR3 nucleotide sequence: TGTGCCAGCTCACAGACCGGGGGCAGGGGGCGCGAGCAGTACTTC.

The J gene is TRBJ1-2, the V gene TRBV6-1; TRBD1 might be the D (6 bases). This CDR3 is built from 14 residues. From germline, CDR1 is MNHNS and CDR2 SASEGT. V lost 3 bases and J 4 bases, leaving 12 bases between the germline ends. CDR3 sequence reads: CASSDSRTAYGYTF. Written as DNA, the CDR3 is TGTGCCAGCAGTGACTCCCGGACAGCCTATGGCTACACCTTC.